Listed here is a single T cell receptor (beta chain). What antigen it recognizes has not been identified. The sample holds no much larger clone one base away, and base qualities are not on file. Taken from the germline V gene, the CDR1 and CDR2 loops are SQVTM and ANQGSEA. Trimming leaves V shorter by 7 bases and J shorter by 4 bases, with the junction holding 10 bases beyond the gene matches. The CDR3 sequence holds 14 residues, the cysteine and phenylalanine included. The DNA shown is the 42-base CDR3, in frame from base 1. The sample is drawn from a study of cytomegalovirus exposure and HLA in healthy donors (dated by TCRdb to the late 2010s). A note on the overall study: An earlier analysis of roughly 500 of the donors reported approximately 290 Gb of sequence data and about 100 million unique TCR beta sequences from 190 million or so T cells. About 330 gigabases of sequencing data and about 92 million unique TCR sequences made up an early release that covered approximately 650 HLA-typed donors. Of the roughly 420 genotyped donors, roughly 76% were placed in the genetic ancestry cluster associated with self-reported Caucasian donors. The aim of the study was to test whether cataloging public T cell receptors could identify signatures of past pathogen exposure. The T cell repertoires of 666 subjects were profiled by immunosequencing and related to cytomegalovirus serostatus. In addition to the first cohort of 666 subjects, a separate validation cohort of 120 different subjects was used. To predict cytomegalovirus infection status, the study combined high-throughput TCR immunosequencing, statistical association of individual TCRs with disease status, and machine learning. A later analysis re-examined previously published TCR beta repertoires from hundreds of donors and added high-resolution HLA genotyping to investigate patterns of TCR occurrence. The later analysis used no new phenotypic data to find candidate immune exposures, relying instead on TCR beta sequences and their occurrence across donors. To decide whether each TCR beta V gene segment behaved as functional or pseudogenic, an earlier analysis of over 500 of the donors relied on high-throughput TCR beta sequencing. Alongside the repertoire data, information on donor age, sex, ethnicity and CMV serostatus was compiled. A later genetic analysis took genome-wide SNP genotypes for about three fifths of the 666 donors and used that subset as a discovery cohort. All discovery cohort repertoires had been generated using a single sequencing platform. Both class I and class II loci were covered by HLA typing, at four-digit resolution. The number of typed donors differed by locus: about 620-640 for A, B, C, DRB1 and DQB1; some 540 for DQA1; some 610 for DPA1; and around 470 for DPB1. Because of strong linkage in the cohort, 5 or 6 DR-DQ haplotypes were treated as single units for association and clustering. Across approximately 400 genotyped donors of the cohort, an average of about 250,000 unique TCR beta nucleotide sequences per donor were sequenced, and around 19% of those sequences were non-productive.

Receptor libraries were prepared by the immunoSEQ multiplex PCR assay. The multiplex PCR relied on a mix of 60 forward primers for TCR Vbeta segments and 13 reverse primers for TCR Jbeta segments. Amplification of the CDR3 region of rearranged TCR beta genes was performed with a multiplex PCR assay on genomic DNA. On the Illumina HiSeq System, the amplified TCR beta libraries were sequenced as 87-base-pair reads. Per the original workflow: Across the 670 or so repertoires, a later analysis counted 60 million to 90 million unique TCR beta chains, around 10 million of which were shared by at least two donors. A nearest-neighbor algorithm error-corrected the raw reads and collapsed the reads into unique sequences, merging closely related sequences to remove PCR and sequencing errors. CDR3 sequences were aligned to IMGT reference sequences to assign V, D and J gene segments. Each retained sequence needed at least a six-nucleotide match to both a V gene segment and a J gene segment. Rearrangements were called productive when the CDR3 lacked stop codons and stayed in frame with V and J; all others were non-productive. CDR3 was defined by IMGT convention, running from the second conserved V-encoded cysteine to the conserved J-encoded phenylalanine. The earlier analysis of roughly 590 of the donors excluded any sequence lacking an unambiguous match to a single V gene segment. In an earlier analysis of a few hundred of the donors, a V segment was called functional when productive rearrangements were above 56.7%, and segregating when the standard deviation between donors exceeded 5%. A statistical classification framework was built to diagnose cytomegalovirus status from the catalog of TCR beta chain sequences. In a later analysis, V and J genes were assigned by comparing TCR nucleotide sequences against IMGT/GENE-DB human TR gene sequences. The TCRdist pipeline was used in a later analysis to assign CDR3 sequences and most-parsimonious VDJ recombination scenarios. In a later analysis, each TCR beta chain was defined by its CDR3 amino acid sequence together with its V-gene family, and reads lacking a unique V-gene family were excluded. In a later analysis, around 600 highly shared, low-generation-probability nucleotide sequences were removed to address suspected cross-contamination and a sequencing artifact. For each public chain, a later analysis derived a clonal expansion index from normalized ranks of inferred template counts within each repertoire. A later analysis computed generation probabilities with a VDJ recombination model fitted to out-of-frame rearrangements, and checked the results against IGoR. Hypergeometric tests were used in a later analysis to score TCR-TCR, TCR-HLA and TCR-CMV co-occurrence, with a repertoire-size bias correction applied to the TCR pairs. False discovery rates were estimated in a later analysis by permuting HLA or CMV assignments 20 times. A later analysis grouped co-occurring TCRs with DBSCAN, adding TCRdist sequence similarity when clustering within HLA-allele-positive subsets. Repertoires with fewer than 30,000 or more than 120,000 public chains were left out of co-occurrence clustering, as were five repertoires with anomalous nucleotide sharing. TCRdb stores this immuneACCESS table with in-frame sequences only. Part of the clones is absent; in the studies checked, under half of the shortfall reflects unresolved V genes, and no reason is known for the rest. V, J and clone size are taken as reported in that table, and D and trimming were inferred from the DNA itself. This sample gives 130,000 to 150,000 clones in total; approximately 83% of them show up just once. Clones ranked in the top ten supply roughly 2% of the sample.

The cohort consisted of some 730 healthy bone marrow donors. At the time of sampling, every cohort member was nominally healthy, though immune exposures that went unrecorded were likely present. The donor was CMV seronegative and was included in the group of several hundred seronegative cohort members. Every donor gave a peripheral blood sample, and the peripheral blood mononuclear cells from that sample were used for TCR beta sequencing. Genomic DNA was extracted from the blood cell samples with the Qiagen DNeasy Blood Extraction Kit. Overall study outcomes, separate from this receptor: Because HLA typing was unavailable for some donors at each locus, only the typed subset was used in association tests. A cluster of highly shared sequence variants was judged likely to be a technical artifact of the sequencing pipeline. Assigning TCR associations to individual alleles was difficult when HLA alleles, especially DR and DQ, strongly co-occurred. Sequencing depth was assumed to be roughly uniform across donors in the presence/absence analyses, though that assumption may not hold. A later genetic analysis reported fewer N-insertions in productive TCRs among donors in an Asian-associated ancestry cluster than the roughly 700-donor mean. In a later analysis, the rate of TCR association differed among HLA loci, with DRB1 alleles having the most associated TCRs and HLA-C alleles having the fewest. In a later analysis, 15,000 to 20,000 TCR beta sequences were associated with specific HLA alleles at a false discovery rate of 0.05. According to a later analysis, parvovirus B19, influenza, CMV and Epstein-Barr virus appeared linked to several top co-occurrence clusters. In a later analysis, most CMV-associated TCR beta chains were found to appear HLA-restricted, with HLA associations seemingly driven largely by CMV exposure. In vitro tests confirmed that three of the cytomegalovirus-associated TCR beta chains recognize cytomegalovirus antigens. Only TCR beta chains were sequenced in this cohort, and the absence of alpha or paired-chain data limited detectable features. A total of roughly 160 TCR beta chains were listed by the study as associated with cytomegalovirus. In an earlier analysis of around 500 of the donors, most TCR beta V segments appeared in productive rearrangements about 87% or about 30% of the time, broadly matching IMGT annotations. Across donors, most TCR sequences were observed very rarely, whereas some public TCRs were present in many individuals. Because the 87-base-pair reads could not distinguish some IMGT-functional V segments, including TRBV6-2 and TRBV6-3, those segments were excluded. In a later analysis, HLA-associated TCR beta chains were found to be more clonally expanded and to have lower generation probabilities than equally common non-associated chains. The authors suggested that the approach could potentially be extended to other disease states and immunological phenotypes. Because counts were too low, about 18 rarely observed V segments, including chromosome 9 orphons, were left out of the earlier analysis of 500 to 650 of the donors. For the cohort, immune exposure information was limited to CMV serostatus. In both the original and validation cohorts, the classifier was reported to diagnose cytomegalovirus status with high specificity and sensitivity. A further reported finding was that TCR beta sequences accurately predicted the HLA-A and HLA-B alleles for most subjects in the first cohort. Linkage disequilibrium might explain the correlated functional status among segregating V segments, but an unknown experimental factor could not be ruled out. In a later genetic analysis, a missense DCLRE1C variant was associated with V-gene and J-gene trimming of TCR beta chains, and the association was replicated in an independent cohort.

Sequencing was done on a sample of PBMCs. The chain couples TRBV29-1 to TRBJ1-2; 9 junctional bases match TRBD1. The receptor comes from a woman aged 40 to 50 in good health and CMV-seronegative. The nucleotide sequence reads TGCAGCGCCGACGGGACAGGGTTGGGCTATGGCTACACCTTC. Translated, this is CSADGTGLGYGYTF.